The 24 T cell receptor beta chains below were found in one sample sequenced in a study of T cells in Graves' hyperthyroidism and ophthalmopathy (dated by TCRdb to between 2018 and 2021). The library was generated by multiplex PCR. TCRdb names Illumina HiSeq 2000 as the instrument used. TCR beta CDR3 regions were amplified from RNA transcripts. A first-round RT-PCR of the TCR CDR3 used the HTBI primer set with the Qiagen OneStep RT-PCR kit. TCRdb applied fastp at Q25 and MiXCR to the public reads, then kept only in-frame beta chains. Rows matching on CDR3 protein sequence are summarized as one entry with the most common DNA and genes. Counted in this sample were around 500,000 distinct CDR3 sequences; about 16% of them appeared once. The ten largest account for 25% to 35% of the sample. Sequences were obtained from blood. The source of these receptors is a woman aged 30 to 39 with Graves' ophthalmopathy.

A few counts support this clonotype. The chain links TRBV5-6 to TRBJ2-1, with TRBD1 as a possible D gene (5 bases). V was clipped by 0 bases and J by 2 bases, with 12 bases between them. The length of the CDR3 is 16 residues. From germline, CDR1 is SGHDT and CDR2 YYEEEE. CDR3 nucleotide sequence: TGTGCCAGCAGCTTGGGGCAGGGAAATCCCTACAATGAGCAGTTCTTC. The encoded protein is CASSLGQGNPYNEQFF.

Only a few counts were recorded for this clonotype. The rearrangement links TRBV19 to TRBJ2-3; a possible D gene is TRBD2 (6 bases). V was cut by 5 bases and J by 4 bases, with 10 bases left in between. This CDR3 spans 13 amino acids. Germline V gene sequence: CDR1 LNHDA, CDR2 SQIVND (reference sequence). This CDR3 is CASSRRLADTQYF. CDR3 nucleotides: TGTGCCAGTAGTCGCCGACTAGCAGATACGCAGTATTTT.

This clonotype was detected ten times or more. The chain carries TRBV7-2 and TRBJ2-3; D is perhaps TRBD1 (5 bases). The length of the CDR3 is 12 residues. Germline-derived CDR1 and CDR2 are SGHTA and FQGNSA. V lost 6 bases and J 5 bases, leaving 9 bases between the germline ends. The CDR3 sequence is CASSRDRDTQYF. For the CDR3, the DNA is TGTGCCAGCAGTCGAGACAGAGATACGCAGTATTTT.

The rearrangement links TRBV30 to TRBJ2-2; 7 bases line up with TRBD1. CDR3 length equals 13 residues. Germline loops: CDR1 GTSNPN, CDR2 SVGIG (reference sequence). J was trimmed by 6 bases and V by 3 bases; bases with no gene match: 4. CDR3 DNA: TGTGCCTGGAGGGTAGGGGGCGCCGGGGAGCTGTTTTTT. Its translation is CAWRVGGAGELFF.

The CDR3 DNA sequence: TGCAGCGTTGAAATAGGGCTTGGACTAGCGGGATCCGGGGAGCTGTTTTTT. Translating gives CSVEIGLGLAGSGELFF. V usage is TRBV29-1 and J usage is TRBJ2-2, with 12 nucleotides matching TRBD2. J lost 6 bases, V lost 2 bases, and 10 bases had no gene match. The CDR3 extends over 17 amino acids. CDR1 and CDR2 from the germline V gene are SQVTM and ANQGSEA.

Many counts were recorded for this clonotype. This sequence joins TRBV9 and TRBJ2-5; D may match TRBD1 or TRBD2 (6 bases each). CDR3 size: 17 residues. V dropped 0 bases and J dropped 1 base, with 16 bases sitting between them. Germline CDR1 is SGDLS and CDR2 is YYNGEE. The DNA of the CDR3 is TGTGCCAGCAGCGTAGGGGTGTGGGGGGCTTCCCAAGAGACCCAGTACTTC. Translating it yields CASSVGVWGASQETQYF.

This clonotype occurred many times. The rearrangement links TRBV6-6 to TRBJ2-5; 8 bases are shared with TRBD2. This CDR3 is built from 15 residues. V lost 2 bases, J lost 1 base, and 3 bases stayed unmatched. CDR1 and CDR2 from the germline V gene are MNHNY and SVGAGI (reference sequence). The CDR3 DNA is TGTGCCAGCAGTTACCTAGCGGGTTCCCAAGAGACCCAGTACTTC. Protein: CASSYLAGSQETQYF.

V and J are TRBV7-9 and TRBJ2-3; D is unresolved. Trimming pared 3 bases from V and 8 bases from J, leaving 6 bases between. Per the germline V gene, CDR1 is SEHNR and CDR2 is FQNEAQ (reference sequence). The CDR3 has 11 amino acids. CDR3 loop: CASSFDRTQYF. The DNA of the CDR3 is TGTGCCAGCAGCTTTGACCGTACGCAGTATTTT.

The V gene is TRBV5-8, the J gene TRBJ2-2; D is perhaps TRBD1 or TRBD2 (5 bases each). CDR1 is SGHTS and CDR2 is YDEGEE in the germline V gene. This CDR3 region has 14 residues. V dropped 4 bases and J dropped 3 bases, with 10 bases sitting between them. The CDR3 loop is CASSIGTDTGELFF. DNA for the CDR3: TGTGCCAGCAGCATCGGGACGGACACCGGGGAGCTGTTTTTT.

In its sample, this clonotype was seen many times. This chain connects TRBV29-1 to TRBJ2-5, with D uncertain. CDR1 and CDR2 (germline): SQVTM, ANQGSEA. V lost 5 bases and J 1 base, leaving 8 bases between the germline ends. This CDR3 contains 12 residues. DNA of the CDR3: TGCAGCGTTCTCGAAGTCCAAGAGACCCAGTACTTC. Amino acid sequence: CSVLEVQETQYF.

This clonotype was picked up a small number of times. The V and J genes are TRBV12-3 or TRBV12-4 and TRBJ2-3; 10 bases agree with TRBD2. J lost 2 bases, V lost 3 bases, and 11 bases had no gene match. The CDR3 contains 18 residues. In nucleotides, the CDR3 is TGTGCCAGCAGTTTGGTAGTGCGACTAGCGGGCGACACAGATACGCAGTATTTT. This encodes CASSLVVRLAGDTDTQYF.

To note about this clonotype: A much bigger clone sits one base away, suggesting this may be a read error. The chain links TRBV28 to TRBJ2-7, with 8 bases matching TRBD2. The CDR3 contains 16 residues. The V gene end was trimmed by 6 bases and the J gene end by 6 bases; junction bases not matched to a gene: 16. Germline V lookup: CDR1 MDHEN, CDR2 SYDVKM. DNA of the CDR3: TGTGCCAGCAGAAAGGGCCCCGGGACTAGACCCCTCGAGCAGTACTTC. Protein: CASRKGPGTRPLEQYF. Filled out from reference TRBV28 and TRBJ2-7, the complete variable domain reads DVKVTQSSRYLVKRTGEKVFLECVQDMDHENMFWYRQDPGLGLRLIYFSYDVKMKEKGDIPEGYSVSREKKERFSLILESASTNQTSMYLCASRKGPGTRPLEQYFGPGTRLTVT.

This clonotype was seen many times. The chain links TRBV7-2 to TRBJ2-1; 10 bases fit TRBD2. Germline values: CDR1 SGHTA, CDR2 FQGNSA. The CDR3 consists of 18 residues. J lost 3 bases, V lost 2 bases, and 10 bases had no gene match. CDR3 sequence: CASSLSWASGSFYNEQFF. DNA of the CDR3: TGTGCCAGCAGCTTAAGTTGGGCTAGCGGGAGTTTCTACAATGAGCAGTTCTTC.

This clonotype came up many times. This chain joins TRBV12-3 or TRBV12-4 and TRBJ1-3, with TRBD1 as a possible D gene (5 bases). V was pared by 3 bases and J by 0 bases, with 12 bases between. CDR3 length: 16 amino acids. The CDR3 reads CASSFSGRNSGNTIYF. CDR3 DNA: TGTGCCAGCAGTTTCTCAGGGCGAAACTCTGGAAACACCATATATTTT.

V and J are TRBV7-9 and TRBJ2-2; TRBD1 matches at 9 bases. The CDR3 is 20 amino acids. The germline V gene encodes CDR1 SEHNR and CDR2 FQNEAQ (reference sequence). J lost 2 bases, V lost 4 bases, and 17 bases had no gene match. CDR3 sequence reads: CASSCTGTGCVRSNTGELFF. CDR3 nucleotide sequence: TGTGCCAGCAGCTGCACCGGGACAGGGTGCGTACGTAGTAACACCGGGGAGCTGTTTTTT.

The chain carries TRBV30 and TRBJ2-3, with 12 nucleotides matching TRBD2. V was pared by 2 bases and J by 6 bases, with 3 bases of the junction left unmatched. The CDR3 contains 14 residues. In germline, CDR1 is GTSNPN, CDR2 SVGIG (reference sequence). Here the CDR3 reads CAWSLAGGPDTQYF. In DNA form, the CDR3 reads TGTGCCTGGAGTCTAGCGGGAGGGCCGGATACGCAGTATTTT.

Points on this clonotype: A read error may be the cause here, since a much bigger clone is one base away. This chain uses TRBV5-5 with TRBJ1-1; D might be TRBD1 (6 bases). Trimming stripped 3 bases from V and 4 bases from J, with 16 bases between. CDR3 length equals 15 residues. CDR1 and CDR2 (germline): SGHKS, YYEKEE (reference sequence). CDR3 bases: TGTGCCAGCAGCTGGGGGGCCAGGGGCGGCACTGAAGCTTTCTTT. This gives the protein CASSWGARGGTEAFF.

This clonotype was counted many times. The rearrangement links TRBV10-3 to TRBJ2-5; D possibly corresponds to TRBD2 (5 bases). Trimming removed 3 bases at V and 3 bases at J, with 11 bases between. This CDR3 spans 14 amino acids. CDR1 is ENHRY and CDR2 is SYGVKD in the germline V gene. CDR3 nucleotides: TGTGCCATCAGTGACTTAGCCGGGGAAGAGACCCAGTACTTC. This gives the protein CAISDLAGEETQYF.

The chain carries TRBV6-1 and TRBJ1-2, with a possible D match to TRBD1 (5 bases). Germline CDR1 reads MNHNS; CDR2 reads SASEGT. V lost 6 bases to trimming and J lost 4 bases, with 12 bases between them. This CDR3 region has 13 residues. CDR3 region: CASSEGGGYGYTF. In DNA form, the CDR3 reads TGTGCCAGCAGCGAGGGCGGGGGCTATGGCTACACCTTC.

This clonotype was counted at least ten times. The genes are TRBV30 and TRBJ2-2, with 7 bases fitting TRBD1. This CDR3 has 14 amino acids. Germline assignment: CDR1 GTSNPN and CDR2 SVGIG (reference sequence). The junction had 3 bases not matched to a gene; V was cut back by 1 base and J by 4 bases. DNA for the CDR3: TGTGCCTGGAGTGCACAGGGGCCCACCGGGGAGCTGTTTTTT. Translated, it gives CAWSAQGPTGELFF.

The chain couples TRBV4-1 to TRBJ2-7; 11 positions agree with TRBD2. Germline V gives CDR1 MGHRA, CDR2 YSYEKL. The J segment lost 2 bases and the V segment lost 0 bases, leaving 0 bases of the junction unmatched. CDR3 size: 15 residues. The CDR3 protein is CASSQETSGTYEQYF. The CDR3 DNA reads as TGCGCCAGCAGCCAAGAGACTAGCGGGACCTACGAGCAGTACTTC.

In its sample, this clonotype was seen many times. This chain uses TRBV3-1 with TRBJ2-1; TRBD2 might be the D (7 bases). With 11 bases removed from V and 6 bases from J, the gap between germline ends came to 20 bases. The CDR3 totals 14 residues. Germline V gene sequence: CDR1 LGHDT, CDR2 YNNKEL (reference sequence). CDR3 sequence (DNA): TGTGCCCCCGTGGGGGGGGCGGGGGCCAATGAGCAGTTCTTC. The encoded protein is CAPVGGAGANEQFF.

This clonotype was seen just once. V usage is TRBV28 and J usage is TRBJ2-7, with D perhaps matching TRBD1 (6 bases). Trimming cost V 3 bases and J 4 bases, with 13 bases left between them. Germline lookup yields CDR1 MDHEN and CDR2 SYDVKM. The CDR3 totals 14 residues. The CDR3: CASSFLGARYEQYF. The CDR3 nucleotides are TGTGCCAGCAGTTTCCTGGGGGCGAGGTACGAGCAGTACTTC.

Points on this clonotype: This could be a read error, since a much larger clone is one nucleotide away. The CDR3 coding sequence is TGTGCCAGCAGCCAAGATAGCGAAGGGGTCTTTACCTTCAATGAGCAGTTCTTC. As protein: CASSQDSEGVFTFNEQFF. V and J are TRBV3-1 and TRBJ2-1; D may match TRBD1 or TRBD2 (5 bases each). The CDR3 is 18 amino acids. CDR1 LGHDT and CDR2 YNNKEL come from the germline V gene (reference sequence). V lost 0 bases, J lost 6 bases, and 21 bases lay in between.